This TCR beta chain was captured by sequencing in a study of blood T cell repertoires in COVID-19. Across the whole study: Sources were T cells, B-cell-depleted T cells, or PBMCs; the material itself was cDNA or gDNA.

Using immunoSEQ multiplex PCR, the repertoire was profiled, and TCRdb retains in-frame clones only, with some absent. The table lists 70,000 or so clones, 90% of them singletons, with about 5.1% in the top ten. This CDR3 contains 13 residues. Germline CDR1 and CDR2: SGHAT and FQNNGV. V was clipped by 0 bases and J by 8 bases, with 5 bases between them. The sequencing sample was made of peripheral blood. The receptor's source is a woman under 30 with acute or convalescent COVID-19. The V call is TRBV11-2, the J call TRBJ1-6; D is undetermined. CDR3 DNA: TGTGCCAGCAGCTTAGAGAGGGATTCACCCCTCCACTTT. Its translation is CASSLERDSPLHF.